This passage covers 5 T cell receptor beta chains from one sample sequenced in a study of blood T cell repertoires in COVID-19 (dated by TCRdb to the early 2020s). Receptors were amplified or captured by the immunoSEQ multiplex PCR assay. The source is immuneACCESS, and TCRdb retained only in-frame sequences with V and J called. Part of the clones is not carried over; for the studies checked, unresolved V genes explain less than half of this, and the remainder is unexplained. The sample yields 50,000 to 70,000 clones; 90% were counted once. The ten largest clonotypes hold 9% to 9.5% of the sample. The material sequenced was peripheral blood. The source is a woman of 80 years or more with active COVID-19.

The J gene is TRBJ2-5, the V gene TRBV7-9; D might be TRBD2 (6 bases). CDR3 length: 14 residues. CDR1 and CDR2 from the germline V gene are SEHNR and FQNEAQ (reference sequence). V lost 0 bases, J lost 1 base, and 6 bases lay in between. DNA of the CDR3: TGTGCCAGCAGCTTAGCTAGCGGCCAAGAGACCCAGTACTTC. Its protein product is CASSLASGQETQYF.

The rearrangement joins TRBV27 to TRBJ2-7; TRBD2 agrees at 8 bases. V shed 1 base and J 3 bases; nucleotides not matched to a gene: 17. The CDR3 consists of 19 residues. CDR1 MNHEY and CDR2 SMNVEV come from the germline V gene (reference sequence). The CDR3 sequence is CASSLWSGGSEAGGYEQYF. CDR3 nucleotide sequence: TGTGCCAGCAGTTTATGGAGTGGGGGAAGCGAGGCGGGAGGCTACGAGCAGTACTTC.

The chain is built from TRBV5-1 and TRBJ1-1, with a possible D match to TRBD1 (5 bases). V was trimmed by 4 bases and J by 1 base, leaving 14 bases between them. Germline V CDR1 and CDR2: SGHRS, YFSETQ. CDR3 length equals 15 residues. This CDR3 is CASSPGLAENTEAFF. The CDR3 DNA sequence: TGCGCCAGCAGCCCAGGGTTAGCGGAGAACACTGAAGCTTTCTTT.

In this sample, this clone turned up once. The chain has TRBV7-9 and TRBJ2-5; D uncertain. The germline V gene has CDR1 SEHNR and CDR2 FQNEAQ (reference sequence). The CDR3 is made up of 13 amino acids. Trimming left V 5 bases short and J 2 bases short, with 9 bases between. In nucleotides, the CDR3 is TGTGCCAGCAGCCCCGCGCCTCAAGAGACCCAGTACTTC. Amino acid sequence: CASSPAPQETQYF.

The chain combines TRBV5-1 with TRBJ2-5; perhaps TRBD2 as D (6 bases). Germline V gives CDR1 SGHRS, CDR2 YFSETQ. V was pared by 1 base and J by 4 bases, with 11 bases between. The CDR3 spans 14 residues. The CDR3 nucleotides are TGCGCCAGCAGCTTGTTCGGGGGAGGAGAGACCCAGTACTTC. As protein: CASSLFGGGETQYF.